Below are 4 T cell receptor beta chains sequenced from a single sample in a study of CD4 T cells in relation to SARS-CoV-2 and coronaviruses. Produced via immunoSEQ multiplex PCR; TCRdb's table is partial and in-frame only. The repertoire holds about 64,000 clones, approximately 94% seen once, with around 0.15% in the top ten. CD4+ T cells from unexposed donors were obtained before the COVID-19 pandemic (2011-2018). The source material was naive CD4+ T cells from PBMCs. Subset denoted: naive CD4+ T cells isolated by negative enrichment. Receptors were obtained from a human donor in good health.

This clone was seen a single time. The rearrangement links TRBV6-2 or TRBV6-3 to TRBJ2-7; 10 bases are shared with TRBD2. CDR3 length equals 17 residues. V lost 2 bases and J lost 4; bases outside the gene matches: 11. Germline V gene data show CDR1 as MNHEY and CDR2 as SVGEGT. In DNA, the CDR3 is TGTGCCAGCAGTTACGGGCTAGCGGGAGCCCTGAGGTACGAGCAGTACTTC. It specifies CASSYGLAGALRYEQYF.

This chain connects TRBV28 to TRBJ1-1; D ambiguous. Germline V CDR1 and CDR2: MDHEN, SYDVKM. V dropped 6 bases and J dropped 1 base, with 12 bases sitting between them. The CDR3 is 14 residues long. The CDR3: CASSLNFPNTEAFF. In DNA form, the CDR3 reads TGTGCCAGCAGCCTGAATTTTCCGAACACTGAAGCTTTCTTT.

The chain carries TRBV6-5 and TRBJ1-6; the match to TRBD1 covers 7 bases. This CDR3 is built from 13 residues. V lost 5 bases to trimming and J lost 9 bases; unmatched junction nucleotides: 4. The V gene's germline CDR1 is MNHEY and CDR2 SVGAGI. In DNA form, the CDR3 reads TGTGCCAGCAGTCAACAGGGGAGTTCACCCCTCCACTTT. Translating gives CASSQQGSSPLHF.

The V call is TRBV5-4, the J call TRBJ2-1; 9 bases fit TRBD1. The junction had 9 bases not matched to a gene; V was cut back by 2 bases and J by 9 bases. Per the germline V gene, CDR1 is SGHNT and CDR2 is YYREEE (reference sequence). The CDR3 is 15 amino acids. The CDR3 loop reads CASSFWTGAISEQFF. Here the CDR3 DNA reads TGTGCCAGCAGCTTTTGGACAGGGGCGATCAGTGAGCAGTTCTTC.